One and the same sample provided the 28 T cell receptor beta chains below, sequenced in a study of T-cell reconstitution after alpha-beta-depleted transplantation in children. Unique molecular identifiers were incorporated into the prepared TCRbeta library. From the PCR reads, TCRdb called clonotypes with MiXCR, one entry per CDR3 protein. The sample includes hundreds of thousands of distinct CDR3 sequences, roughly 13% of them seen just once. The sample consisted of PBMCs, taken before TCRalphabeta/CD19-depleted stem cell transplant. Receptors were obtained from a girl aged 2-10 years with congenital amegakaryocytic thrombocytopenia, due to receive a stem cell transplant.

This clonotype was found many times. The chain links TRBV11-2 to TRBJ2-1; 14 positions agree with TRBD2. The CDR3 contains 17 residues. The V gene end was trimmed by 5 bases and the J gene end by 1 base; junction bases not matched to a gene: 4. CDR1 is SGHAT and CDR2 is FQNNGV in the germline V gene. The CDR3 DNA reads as TGTGCCAGCAGCGACGGGACTAGCGGGAGTTCCTACAATGAGCAGTTCTTC. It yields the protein CASSDGTSGSSYNEQFF.

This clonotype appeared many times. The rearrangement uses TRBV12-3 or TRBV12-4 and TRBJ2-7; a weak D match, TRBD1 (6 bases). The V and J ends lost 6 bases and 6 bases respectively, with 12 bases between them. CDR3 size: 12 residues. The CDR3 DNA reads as TGTGCCAGCAGCACAACAGGGTTCGAGCAGTACTTC. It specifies CASSTTGFEQYF.

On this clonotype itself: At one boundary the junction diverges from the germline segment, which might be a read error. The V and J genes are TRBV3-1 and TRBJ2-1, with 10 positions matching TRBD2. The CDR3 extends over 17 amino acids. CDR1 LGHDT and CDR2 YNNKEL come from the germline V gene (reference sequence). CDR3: CANSQGLAGASRLEQFF. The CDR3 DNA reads TGTGCCAACAGCCAAGGGCTAGCGGGAGCTTCACGCCTGGAGCAGTTCTTC.

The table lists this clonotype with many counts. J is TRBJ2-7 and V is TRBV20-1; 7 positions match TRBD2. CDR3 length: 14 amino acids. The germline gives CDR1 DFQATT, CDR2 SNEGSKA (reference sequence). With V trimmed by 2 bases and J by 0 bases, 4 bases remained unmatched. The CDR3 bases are TGCAGTGCTAGACACGGGAGGCTCTCCTACGAGCAGTACTTC. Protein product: CSARHGRLSYEQYF.

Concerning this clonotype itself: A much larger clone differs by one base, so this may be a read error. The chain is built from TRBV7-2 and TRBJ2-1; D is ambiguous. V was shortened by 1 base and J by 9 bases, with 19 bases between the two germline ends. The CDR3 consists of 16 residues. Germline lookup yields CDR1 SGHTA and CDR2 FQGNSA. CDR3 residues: CASSLGVFSSWGEQFF. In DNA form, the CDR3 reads TGTGCCAGCAGCTTAGGAGTCTTCTCCAGCTGGGGTGAGCAGTTCTTC.

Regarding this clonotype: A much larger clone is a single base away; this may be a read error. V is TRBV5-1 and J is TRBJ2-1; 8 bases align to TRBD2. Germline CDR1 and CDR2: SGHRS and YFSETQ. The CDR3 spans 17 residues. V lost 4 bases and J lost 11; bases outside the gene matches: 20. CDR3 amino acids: CASSANERGLESYQQFF. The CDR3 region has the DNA TGCGCCAGCAGCGCGAATGAGAGGGGACTAGAATCATATCAGCAGTTCTTC.

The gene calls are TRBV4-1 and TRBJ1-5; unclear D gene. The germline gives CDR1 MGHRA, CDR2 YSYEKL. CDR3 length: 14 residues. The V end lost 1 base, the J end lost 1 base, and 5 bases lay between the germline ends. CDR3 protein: CASSQVASNQPQHF. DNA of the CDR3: TGCGCCAGCAGCCAAGTAGCCAGCAATCAGCCCCAGCATTTT.

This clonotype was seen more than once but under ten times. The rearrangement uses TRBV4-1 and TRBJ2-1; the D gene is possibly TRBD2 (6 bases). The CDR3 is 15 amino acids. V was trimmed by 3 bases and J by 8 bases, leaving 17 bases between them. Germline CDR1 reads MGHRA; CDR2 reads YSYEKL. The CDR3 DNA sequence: TGCGCCAGCAGCCATGGTCCGTCCGGGAGCTATGAGCAGTTCTTC. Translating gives CASSHGPSGSYEQFF.

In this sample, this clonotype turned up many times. In nucleotides, the CDR3 is TGTGCCATCAGTGAGTCGTCGTATACGGGCTACAATGAGCAGTTCTTC. Protein product: CAISESSYTGYNEQFF. V and J are TRBV10-3 and TRBJ2-1; D remains unclear. The CDR3 sequence is 16 residues long. Trimming took off 0 bases at V and 3 bases at J, with 12 bases between the two ends. Germline V gene data show CDR1 as ENHRY and CDR2 as SYGVKD.

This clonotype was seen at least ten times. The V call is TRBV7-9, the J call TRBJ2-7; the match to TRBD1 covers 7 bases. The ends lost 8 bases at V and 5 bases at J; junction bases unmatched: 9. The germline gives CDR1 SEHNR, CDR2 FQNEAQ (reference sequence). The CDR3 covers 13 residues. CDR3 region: CASGEQGSDEQYF. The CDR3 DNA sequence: TGTGCCAGCGGGGAACAGGGGTCAGACGAGCAGTACTTC.

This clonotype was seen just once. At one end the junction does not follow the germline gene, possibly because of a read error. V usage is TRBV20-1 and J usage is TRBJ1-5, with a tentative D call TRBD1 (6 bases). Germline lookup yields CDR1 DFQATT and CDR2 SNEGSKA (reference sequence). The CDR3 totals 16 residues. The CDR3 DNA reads TGCAGTACTAGAGCCTCTCGGGGGCCGGATAATCAGCCCCAGCATTTT. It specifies CSTRASRGPDNQPQHF.

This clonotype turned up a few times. CDR3 sequence: CSATPHAGVDNEQFF. In DNA form, the CDR3 reads TGCAGTGCTACGCCTCACGCGGGAGTGGACAATGAGCAGTTCTTC. The V call is TRBV20-1, the J call TRBJ2-1, with TRBD2 matching over 7 bases. Losses at the gene ends were 4 bases for V and 5 bases for J; bases not matched to a gene: 11. This CDR3 contains 15 residues. The germline CDR1 and CDR2 sequences are DFQATT and SNEGSKA (reference sequence).

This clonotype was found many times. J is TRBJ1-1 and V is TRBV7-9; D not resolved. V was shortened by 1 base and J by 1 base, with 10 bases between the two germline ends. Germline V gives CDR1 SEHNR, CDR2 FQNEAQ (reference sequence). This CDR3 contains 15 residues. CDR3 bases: TGTGCCAGCAGCTTAGAACCACGGGGGAACACTGAAGCTTTCTTT. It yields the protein CASSLEPRGNTEAFF.

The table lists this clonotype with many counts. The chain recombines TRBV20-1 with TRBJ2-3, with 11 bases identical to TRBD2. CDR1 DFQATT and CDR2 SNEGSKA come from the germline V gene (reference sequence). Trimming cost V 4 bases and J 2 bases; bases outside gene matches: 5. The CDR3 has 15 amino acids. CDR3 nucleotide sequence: TGCAGTGCTAAGGGACTAGCGGAGCTCACAGATACGCAGTATTTT. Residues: CSAKGLAELTDTQYF.

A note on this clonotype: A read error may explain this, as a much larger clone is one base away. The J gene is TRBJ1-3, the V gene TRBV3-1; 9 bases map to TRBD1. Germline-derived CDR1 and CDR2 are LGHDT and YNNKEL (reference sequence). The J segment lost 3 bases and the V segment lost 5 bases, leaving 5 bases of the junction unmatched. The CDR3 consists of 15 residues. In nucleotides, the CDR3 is TGTGCCAGCAGCTTCGACAGGGGGAATGGAAACACCATATATTTT. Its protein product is CASSFDRGNGNTIYF.

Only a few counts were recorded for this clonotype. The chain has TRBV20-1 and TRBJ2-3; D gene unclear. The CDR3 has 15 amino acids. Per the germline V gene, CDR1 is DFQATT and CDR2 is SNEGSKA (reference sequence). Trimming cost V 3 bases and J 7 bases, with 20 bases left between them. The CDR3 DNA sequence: TGCAGTGCTAGTTTGGAGACACCCTGGCCCAATACGCAGTATTTT. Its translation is CSASLETPWPNTQYF.

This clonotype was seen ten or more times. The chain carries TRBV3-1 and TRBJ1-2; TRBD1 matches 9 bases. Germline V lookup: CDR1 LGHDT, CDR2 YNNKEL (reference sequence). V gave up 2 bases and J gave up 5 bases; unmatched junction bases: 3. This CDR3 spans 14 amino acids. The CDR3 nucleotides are TGTGCCAGCAGCCAAAGGACAGGGGCGTATGGCTACACCTTC. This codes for CASSQRTGAYGYTF.

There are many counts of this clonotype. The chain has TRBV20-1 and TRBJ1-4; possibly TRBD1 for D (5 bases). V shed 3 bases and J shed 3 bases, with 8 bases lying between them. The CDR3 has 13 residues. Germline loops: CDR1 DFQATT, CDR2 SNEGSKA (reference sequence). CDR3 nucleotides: TGCAGTGCTAGGGGGGGACCTAATGAAAAACTGTTTTTT. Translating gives CSARGGPNEKLFF.

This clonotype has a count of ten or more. The CDR3 sequence: CASRQHQGPLSEQYF. Here the CDR3 DNA reads TGCGCCAGCAGGCAACACCAGGGCCCTTTGAGCGAGCAGTACTTC. This chain links TRBV5-1 with TRBJ2-7; tentatively, D is TRBD1 (5 bases). The germline V and J ends were trimmed by 5 bases and 6 bases, with 21 bases remaining between them. This CDR3 region has 15 residues. The germline V gene encodes CDR1 SGHRS and CDR2 YFSETQ.

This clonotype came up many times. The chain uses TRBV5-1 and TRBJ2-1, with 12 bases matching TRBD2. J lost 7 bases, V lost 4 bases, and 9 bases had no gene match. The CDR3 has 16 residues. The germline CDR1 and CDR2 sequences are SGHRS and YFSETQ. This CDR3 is CASSSHLAGGTNEQFF. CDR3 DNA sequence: TGCGCCAGCAGCAGCCATCTAGCGGGAGGGACTAATGAGCAGTTCTTC. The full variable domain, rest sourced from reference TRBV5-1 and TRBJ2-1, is KAGVTQTPRYLIKTRGQQVTLSCSPISGHRSVSWYQQTPGQGLQFLFEYFSETQRNKGNFPGRFSGRQFSNSRSEMNVSTLELGDSALYLCASSSHLAGGTNEQFFGPGTRLTVL.

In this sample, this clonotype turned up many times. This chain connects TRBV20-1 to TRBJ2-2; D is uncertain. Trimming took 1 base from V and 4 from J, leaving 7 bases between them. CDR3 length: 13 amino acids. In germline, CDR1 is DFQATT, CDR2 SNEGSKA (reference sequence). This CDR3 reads CSARARATGELFF. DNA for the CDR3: TGCAGTGCTAGAGCAAGAGCCACCGGGGAGCTGTTTTTT.

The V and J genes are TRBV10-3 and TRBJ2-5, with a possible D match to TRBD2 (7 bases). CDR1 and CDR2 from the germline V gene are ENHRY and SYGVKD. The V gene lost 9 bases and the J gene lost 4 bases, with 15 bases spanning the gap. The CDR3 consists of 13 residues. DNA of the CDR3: TGTGCCATGGGGGCGGGAGAGGGAGAGACCCAGTACTTC. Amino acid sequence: CAMGAGEGETQYF.

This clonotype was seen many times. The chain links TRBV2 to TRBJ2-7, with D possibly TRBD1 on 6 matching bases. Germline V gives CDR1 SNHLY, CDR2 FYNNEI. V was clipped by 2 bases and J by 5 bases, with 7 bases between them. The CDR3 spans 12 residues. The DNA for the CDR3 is TGTGCCAGCAGTGAACAGGGGAACGAGCAGTACTTC. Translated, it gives CASSEQGNEQYF.

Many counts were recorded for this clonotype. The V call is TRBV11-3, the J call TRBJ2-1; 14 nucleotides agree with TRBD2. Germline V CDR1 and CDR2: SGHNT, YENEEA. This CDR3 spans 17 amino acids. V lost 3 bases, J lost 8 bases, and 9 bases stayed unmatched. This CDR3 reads CASSLGLAGAGYDEQFF. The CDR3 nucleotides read TGTGCCAGCAGCTTGGGACTAGCGGGAGCTGGTTATGATGAGCAGTTCTTC.

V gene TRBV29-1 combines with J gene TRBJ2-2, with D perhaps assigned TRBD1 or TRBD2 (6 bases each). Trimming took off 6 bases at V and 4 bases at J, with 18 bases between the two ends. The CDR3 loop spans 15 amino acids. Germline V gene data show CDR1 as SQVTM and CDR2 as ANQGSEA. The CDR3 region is CSVEVGRGGTGELFF. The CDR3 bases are TGCAGCGTGGAGGTGGGCAGGGGAGGCACCGGGGAGCTGTTTTTT.

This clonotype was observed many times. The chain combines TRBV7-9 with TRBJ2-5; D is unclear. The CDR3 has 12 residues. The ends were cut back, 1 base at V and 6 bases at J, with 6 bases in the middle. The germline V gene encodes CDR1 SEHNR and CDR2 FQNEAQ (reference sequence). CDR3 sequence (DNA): TGTGCCAGCAGCTTAGTGGGAAAGACCCAGTACTTC. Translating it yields CASSLVGKTQYF.

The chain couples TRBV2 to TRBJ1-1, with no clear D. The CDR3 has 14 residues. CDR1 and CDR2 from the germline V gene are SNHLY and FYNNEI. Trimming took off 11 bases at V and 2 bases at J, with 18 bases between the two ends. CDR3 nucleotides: TGTGCCTGCCGAAGAGCGGACGGAAACACTGAAGCTTTCTTT. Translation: CACRRADGNTEAFF.

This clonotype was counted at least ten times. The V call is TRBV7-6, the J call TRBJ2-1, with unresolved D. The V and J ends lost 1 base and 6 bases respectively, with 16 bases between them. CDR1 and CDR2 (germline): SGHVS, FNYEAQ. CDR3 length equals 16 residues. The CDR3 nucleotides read TGTGCCAGCAGCTTAGATTCTATACAAGCAATCAATGAGCAGTTCTTC. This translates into CASSLDSIQAINEQFF. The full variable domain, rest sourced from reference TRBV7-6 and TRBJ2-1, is GAGVSQSPRYKVTKRGQDVALRCDPISGHVSLYWYRQALGQGPEFLTYFNYEAQQDKSGLPNDRFSAERPEGSISTLTIQRTEQRDSAMYRCASSLDSIQAINEQFFGPGTRLTVL.